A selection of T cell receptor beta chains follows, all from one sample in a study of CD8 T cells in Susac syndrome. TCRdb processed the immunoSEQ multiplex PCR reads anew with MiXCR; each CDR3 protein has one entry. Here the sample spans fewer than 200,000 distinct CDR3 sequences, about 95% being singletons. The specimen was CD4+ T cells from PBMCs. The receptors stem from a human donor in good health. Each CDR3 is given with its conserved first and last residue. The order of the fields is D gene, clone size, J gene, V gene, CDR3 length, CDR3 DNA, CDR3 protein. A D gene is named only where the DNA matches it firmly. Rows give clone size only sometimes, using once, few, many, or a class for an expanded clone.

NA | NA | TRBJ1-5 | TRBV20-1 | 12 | TGCAGTGCGCCTGCCCAACAGGGTCCCCAGCATTTT | CSAPAQQGPQHF
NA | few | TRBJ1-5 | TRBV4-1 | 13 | TGCGCCAGCAGCCAACAGGAGAATCAGCCCCAGCATTTT | CASSQQENQPQHF
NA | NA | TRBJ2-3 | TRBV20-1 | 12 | TGCAGTGCCGGAGGGGATACAGATACGCAGTATTTT | CSAGGDTDTQYF
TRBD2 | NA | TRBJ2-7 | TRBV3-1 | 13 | TGTGCCAGCAGCCTGGGACTAGCCTACGAGCAGTACTTC | CASSLGLAYEQYF
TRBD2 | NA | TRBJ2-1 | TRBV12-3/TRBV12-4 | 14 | TGTGCCAGCAGTCGGACTAGCGGGAGCAATGAGCAGTTCTTC | CASSRTSGSNEQFF
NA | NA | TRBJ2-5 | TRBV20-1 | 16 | TGCAGTGCTAGCCCCTCCACGGCCACTAGGCGGGAGACCCAGTACTTC | CSASPSTATRRETQYF
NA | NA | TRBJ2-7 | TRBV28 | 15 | TGTGCCAGCAGCTACCGACTAGAAAAGGTGCGCGAGCAGTACTTC | CASSYRLEKVREQYF
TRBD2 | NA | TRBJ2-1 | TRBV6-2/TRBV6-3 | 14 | TGTGCCAGCAGACCGGGACTAGCGAGGAATGAGCAGTTCTTC | CASRPGLARNEQFF
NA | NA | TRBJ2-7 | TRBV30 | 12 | TGTGCCTTGCGGCGGGGGCGGAACGAGCAGTACTTC | CALRRGRNEQYF
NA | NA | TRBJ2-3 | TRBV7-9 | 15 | TGTGCCAGCAGCCATGGGGGGCTCGGCACAGATACGCAGTATTTT | CASSHGGLGTDTQYF
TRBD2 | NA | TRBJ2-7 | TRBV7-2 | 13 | TGTGCCAGCAGCTCGGGACTAGCCTACGAGCAGTACTTC | CASSSGLAYEQYF
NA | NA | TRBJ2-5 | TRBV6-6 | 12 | TGTGCCAGCGAGGGGACCCAAGAGACCCAGTACTTC | CASEGTQETQYF
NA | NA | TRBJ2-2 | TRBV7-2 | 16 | TGTGCCAGCAGCCCTTGGGCTGGCCGGGTTGGCGGGGAGCTGTTTTTT | CASSPWAGRVGGELFF
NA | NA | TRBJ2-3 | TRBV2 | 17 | TGTGCCAGCAGTGACTCCGGGAGAGGGCTTAGCACAGATACGCAGTATTTT | CASSDSGRGLSTDTQYF
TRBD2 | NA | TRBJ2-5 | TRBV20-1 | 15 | TGCAGTGCTAGGGGGACTTGGGAGGGTATGGAGACCCAGTACTTC | CSARGTWEGMETQYF
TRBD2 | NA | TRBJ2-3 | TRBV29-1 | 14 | TGCAGCGTCAGGACTAGCCGTAGCACAGATACGCAGTATTTT | CSVRTSRSTDTQYF
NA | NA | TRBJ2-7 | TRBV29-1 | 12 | TGCAGCGTTGAGATCACGTCCTACGAGCAGTACTTC | CSVEITSYEQYF
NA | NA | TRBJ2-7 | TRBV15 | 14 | TGTGCCACCAGCAGAGTAGTAGGCAGCTACGAGCAGTACTTC | CATSRVVGSYEQYF
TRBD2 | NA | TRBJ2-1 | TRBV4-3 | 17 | TGCGCCAGCAGCCAGGGCACAGCGGGAGGCCTATACAATGAGCAGTTCTTC | CASSQGTAGGLYNEQFF
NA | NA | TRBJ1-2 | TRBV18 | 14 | TGTGCCAGCTCACCGAGTAACAGGGTAAATGGCTACACCTTC | CASSPSNRVNGYTF
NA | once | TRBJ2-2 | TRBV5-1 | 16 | TGCGCCAGCAGCCTACGGGTTAGCGAGATGACCGGGGAGCTGTTTTTT | CASSLRVSEMTGELFF
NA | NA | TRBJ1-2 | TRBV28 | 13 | TGTGCCAGCAAGGACAGCGTGGATGGTGGCTACACCTTC | CASKDSVDGGYTF
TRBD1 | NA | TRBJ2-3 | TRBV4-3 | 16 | TGCGCCAGCAGCCAGGGGACAGACTATGGCACAGATACGCAGTATTTT | CASSQGTDYGTDTQYF
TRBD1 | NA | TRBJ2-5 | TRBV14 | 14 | TGTGCCAGCAGCCAGGACAGGTCGCGAGAGACCCAGTACTTC | CASSQDRSRETQYF
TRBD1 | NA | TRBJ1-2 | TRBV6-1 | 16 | TGTGCCAGCAGTGAAGGACCAGGGGGCTGGGGCTATGGCTACACCTTC | CASSEGPGGWGYGYTF
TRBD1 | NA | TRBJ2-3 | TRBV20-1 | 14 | TGCAGTGCACTAAGAGGGGACAGGGCGAAAACGCAGTATTTT | CSALRGDRAKTQYF
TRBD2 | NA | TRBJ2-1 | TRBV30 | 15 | TGTGCCTGGACTGAGGGAGGGCCTTTTTACAATGAGCAGTTCTTC | CAWTEGGPFYNEQFF
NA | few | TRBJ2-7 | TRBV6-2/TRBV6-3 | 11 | TGTGCCAGCACTACGTCCTACGAGCAGTACTTC | CASTTSYEQYF
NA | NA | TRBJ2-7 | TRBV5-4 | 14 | TGTGCCAGCAGCGCACCGGGTGCCATCTACGAGCAGTACTTC | CASSAPGAIYEQYF
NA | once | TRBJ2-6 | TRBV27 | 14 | TGTGCCAGCAGTTTTTGGTCTGGGGCCAACGTCCTGACTTTC | CASSFWSGANVLTF
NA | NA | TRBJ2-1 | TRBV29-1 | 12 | TGCAGCGTTGGAGGGGTTCGCAATGAGCAGTTCTTC | CSVGGVRNEQFF
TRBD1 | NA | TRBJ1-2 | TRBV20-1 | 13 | TGCAGTGCCGAGCGGGACAGGCAAAAAGGCTACACCTTC | CSAERDRQKGYTF
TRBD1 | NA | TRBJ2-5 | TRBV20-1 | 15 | TGCAGTGCCTCGCCTCCCACAGGGGGCTGGGAGACCCAGTACTTC | CSASPPTGGWETQYF
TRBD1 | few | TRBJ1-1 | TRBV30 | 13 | TGTGCCTGGAGTGTACAGGGGGCTCCCGAAGCTTTCTTT | CAWSVQGAPEAFF
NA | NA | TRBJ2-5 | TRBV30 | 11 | TGTGCCTGGAACCGGGAGAAGACCCAGTACTTC | CAWNREKTQYF
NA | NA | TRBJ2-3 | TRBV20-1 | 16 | TGCAGTGCTAGCTGCGGGCACAGGTGGGGCACAGATACGCAGTATTTT | CSASCGHRWGTDTQYF
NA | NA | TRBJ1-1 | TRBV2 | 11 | TGTGCCAGCAGTGAAGGGTCGAGGGCTTTCTTT | CASSEGSRAFF